This TCR beta chain stems from a study of blood T cell repertoires in COVID-19. Study-level background: Samples representing acute and convalescent COVID-19 were sourced from the United States, Italy and Spain. T cells, B-cell-depleted T cells, or PBMCs supplied cDNA or gDNA.

Per germline, CDR1 SNHLY and CDR2 FYNNEI. The CDR3 totals 13 residues. The trim removed 6 bases at V and 7 bases at J, leaving 3 bases unmatched. Enrolment of Seattle patients took place during active infection, and they were followed longitudinally. This clone was detected only once. Using immunoSEQ multiplex PCR, the repertoire was profiled, and TCRdb retains in-frame clones only, with some absent. This table has tens of thousands of clones, about 81% appearing once. J is TRBJ1-4 and V is TRBV2, with 9 bases that match TRBD1. This sequence was found in a man in his sixties with COVID-19, enrolled during active disease. Sequenced material: peripheral blood. The CDR3 protein is CASRTGGAEKLFF. CDR3 nucleotides: TGTGCCAGCAGGACAGGGGGGGCTGAAAAACTGTTTTTT. Full variable domain (remainder filled in from reference TRBV2 and TRBJ1-4): EPEVTQTPSHQVTQMGQEVILRCVPISNHLYFYWYRQILGQKVEFLVSFYNNEISEKSEIFDDQFSVERPDGSNFTLKIRSTKLEDSAMYFCASRTGGAEKLFFGSGTQLSVL.